Shown below are 26 T cell receptor beta chains from a single sample sequenced in a study of T cell changes during pregnancy in multiple sclerosis. TCRdb's copy holds only in-frame clones and misses some; the assay was immunoSEQ multiplex PCR. There are about 27,000 clones in the sample; about nine tenths occur only once, and 7.5% to 8.5% lies in the top ten. The specimen was CD8+ T cells from peripheral blood mononuclear cells, collected in the second trimester of pregnancy. These receptors all stem from a female donor with multiple sclerosis, enrolled in a pregnancy study.

The V and J genes are TRBV2 and TRBJ2-1; 9 nucleotides match TRBD2. Germline-derived CDR1 and CDR2 are SNHLY and FYNNEI. V trimming: 9 bases; J trimming: 11 bases; junction bases outside the gene matches: 5. CDR3 length: 11 amino acids. In DNA, the CDR3 is TGTGCCAGAGAGAGCGGGGGGAAGCAGTTCTTC. Amino acids: CARESGGKQFF. The full variable domain, in which reference TRBV2 and TRBJ2-1 provide the parts outside the CDR3, is EPEVTQTPSHQVTQMGQEVILRCVPISNHLYFYWYRQILGQKVEFLVSFYNNEISEKSEIFDDQFSVERPDGSNFTLKIRSTKLEDSAMYFCARESGGKQFFGPGTRLTVL.

The CDR3 region is CASSLIPAGLSYNEQFF. DNA of the CDR3: TGTGCCAGCAGCTTAATTCCGGCGGGGTTATCCTACAATGAGCAGTTCTTC. The chain recombines TRBV7-2 with TRBJ2-1; possible D gene TRBD2, 6 bases. Looked up from germline, CDR1 is SGHTA and CDR2 is FQGNSA. The CDR3 spans 17 residues. Trimming shortened V by 2 bases and J by 1 base, and 15 bases separated the two germline ends.

The gene calls are TRBV4-1 and TRBJ1-5; 11 bases align to TRBD1. With 3 bases clipped from V and 0 bases from J, the junction kept 4 bases outside the gene matches. The length of the CDR3 is 17 residues. The V gene's germline CDR1 is MGHRA and CDR2 YSYEKL. CDR3 in amino acids: CASSQPGTGGSNQPQHF. CDR3 coding DNA: TGCGCCAGCAGCCAGCCCGGGACAGGGGGTAGCAATCAGCCCCAGCATTTT.

The chain employs TRBV7-2 and TRBJ1-5; D is unclear. In germline, CDR1 is SGHTA, CDR2 FQGNSA. The CDR3 covers 13 residues. V was cut by 0 bases and J by 5 bases, with 5 bases left in between. The CDR3 bases are TGTGCCAGCAGCTTAGCGGTAGATCAGCCCCAGCATTTT. It yields the protein CASSLAVDQPQHF.

The chain uses TRBV5-4 and TRBJ1-1, with D hard to call. The CDR3 length is 13 residues. V was clipped by 4 bases and J by 5 bases, with 12 bases between them. Germline assignment: CDR1 SGHNT and CDR2 YYREEE (reference sequence). This CDR3 reads CASSGAGLTEAFF. The DNA of the CDR3 is TGTGCCAGCAGCGGCGCAGGTTTAACTGAAGCTTTCTTT.

The rearrangement links TRBV2 to TRBJ1-2; D not resolved. Trimming left V 1 base short and J 4 bases short, with 16 bases between. Germline V lookup: CDR1 SNHLY, CDR2 FYNNEI. This CDR3 is built from 16 residues. The CDR3 DNA is TGTGCCAGCAGTGAAGAAGGGAGTTCCCCCCCCTATGGCTACACCTTC. Residues: CASSEEGSSPPYGYTF.

The chain has TRBV7-3 and TRBJ2-3; TRBD1 matches 10 bases. The V segment lost 2 bases and the J segment 0 bases; nucleotides outside the gene matches: 2. Germline V gene lookup returns CDR1 SGHTA and CDR2 FQGTGA. The CDR3 is made up of 16 amino acids. CDR3 sequence: CASSLGTGESTDTQYF. The CDR3 DNA is TGTGCCAGCAGCTTAGGGACAGGGGAGAGCACAGATACGCAGTATTTT. Variable domain in full (rest from reference TRBV7-3 and TRBJ2-3): GAGVSQTPSNKVTEKGKYVELRCDPISGHTALYWYRQSLGQGPEFLIYFQGTGAADDSGLPNDRFFAVRPEGSVSTLKIQRTERGDSAVYLCASSLGTGESTDTQYFGPGTRLTVL.

The chain employs TRBV30 and TRBJ1-2, with D perhaps matching TRBD1 (5 bases). CDR3 length: 13 residues. Germline values: CDR1 GTSNPN, CDR2 SVGIG (reference sequence). The germline V and J ends were trimmed by 2 bases and 8 bases, with 15 bases remaining between them. CDR3 loop: CAWSYLQVGGYTF. The CDR3 bases are TGTGCCTGGAGTTACTTACAGGTGGGGGGCTACACCTTC.

The rearrangement links TRBV19 to TRBJ1-5; D is ambiguous. CDR1 and CDR2 (germline): LNHDA, SQIVND (reference sequence). With 3 bases removed from V and 6 bases from J, the gap between germline ends came to 18 bases. The CDR3 totals 16 residues. CDR3 amino acids: CASSILEGGFSQPQHF. CDR3 DNA: TGTGCCAGTAGTATTCTTGAGGGTGGGTTTAGTCAGCCCCAGCATTTT.

The rearrangement links TRBV5-6 to TRBJ2-7; D not resolved. Trimming took off 0 bases at V and 1 base at J, with 5 bases between the two ends. Germline values: CDR1 SGHDT, CDR2 YYEEEE. There are 13 residues in the CDR3. The chain's CDR3 is CASSLVVSYEQYF. The DNA of the CDR3 is TGTGCCAGCAGCTTGGTCGTTTCCTACGAGCAGTACTTC.

The V and J genes are TRBV9 and TRBJ1-3; 9 bases align to TRBD1. Trimming cost V 3 bases and J 7 bases; bases outside gene matches: 8. Germline CDR1 reads SGDLS; CDR2 reads YYNGEE. This CDR3 has 15 residues. The CDR3 DNA reads TGTGCCAGCAGCGCCGGGACAGGGCTGGTGAACACCATATATTTT. Amino acids: CASSAGTGLVNTIYF.

The chain links TRBV6-5 to TRBJ1-2; D perhaps matches TRBD1 (5 bases). The CDR3 has 15 residues. V was clipped by 2 bases and J by 6 bases, with 16 bases between them. The germline V gene has CDR1 MNHEY and CDR2 SVGAGI. CDR3 residues: CASSYDHGGINGYTF. The CDR3 DNA reads as TGTGCCAGCAGTTACGATCATGGGGGGATTAATGGCTACACCTTC.

The genes are TRBV19 and TRBJ1-6, with D possibly matching TRBD1 (5 bases). Trimming took off 6 bases at V and 6 bases at J, with 9 bases between the two ends. Germline V gives CDR1 LNHDA, CDR2 SQIVND (reference sequence). The CDR3 is made up of 13 amino acids. This CDR3 reads CASSQGFNSPLHF. The DNA of the CDR3 is TGTGCCAGTAGCCAGGGTTTTAATTCACCCCTCCACTTT.

This clone has just one count. CDR3 protein: CASATETGRVDTQYF. CDR3 coding DNA: TGTGCCAGCGCGACCGAGACCGGGAGAGTAGATACGCAGTATTTT. The chain has TRBV6-6 and TRBJ2-3, with D tentatively TRBD2 (6 bases). V lost 8 bases and J 5 bases, leaving 20 bases between the germline ends. This CDR3 spans 15 amino acids. The germline V gene has CDR1 MNHNY and CDR2 SVGAGI (reference sequence).

This sequence joins TRBV4-3 and TRBJ2-1, with TRBD2 matching 8 bases. The J segment lost 0 bases and the V segment lost 0 bases, leaving 7 bases of the junction unmatched. Germline V CDR1 and CDR2: LGHNA, YSLEER. CDR3 size: 18 residues. The CDR3 region has the DNA TGCGCCAGCAGCCAAGATCCTTTAGCGGGGTACTCCTACAATGAGCAGTTCTTC. It yields the protein CASSQDPLAGYSYNEQFF.

This rearrangement joins TRBV4-3 to TRBJ1-4; D uncertain. The CDR3 spans 14 residues. The V end lost 0 bases, the J end lost 6 bases, and 8 bases lay between the germline ends. The germline V gene encodes CDR1 LGHNA and CDR2 YSLEER. The CDR3, as DNA: TGCGCCAGCAGCCAAGATATTTCGGATGAAAAACTGTTTTTT. Protein product: CASSQDISDEKLFF.

The chain uses TRBV12-5 and TRBJ1-2; maybe TRBD1 (5 bases). Trimming pared 6 bases from V and 4 bases from J, leaving 15 bases between. The germline V gene has CDR1 LGHNT and CDR2 FRNRAP. This CDR3 is built from 14 residues. The CDR3 here is CASGPNRDFYGYTF. The CDR3 bases are TGTGCTAGTGGCCCAAATAGGGACTTCTATGGCTACACCTTC.

This clone was observed a handful of times. The chain joins TRBV4-1 to TRBJ1-6, with 8 nucleotides matching TRBD1. V was clipped by 1 base and J by 9 bases; unmatched bases: 5. Per the germline V gene, CDR1 is MGHRA and CDR2 is YSYEKL. The CDR3 sequence is 15 residues long. CDR3 sequence (DNA): TGCGCCAGCAGCCAAGTGACAGACAGGGGTTCACCCCTCCACTTT. Protein: CASSQVTDRGSPLHF.

DNA for the CDR3: TGTGCCAGCAGCTTATTAGCTTCGCAGGGGCCCTATGGCTACACCTTC. Translated, it gives CASSLLASQGPYGYTF. The genes are TRBV7-9 and TRBJ1-2; D possibly corresponds to TRBD1 (6 bases). The ends were cut back, 2 bases at V and 4 bases at J, with 17 bases in the middle. Looked up from germline, CDR1 is SEHNR and CDR2 is FQNEAQ (reference sequence). This CDR3 is 16 amino acids long.

V is TRBV13 and J is TRBJ1-1; D is uncertain. Trimming removed 0 bases at V and 3 bases at J, with 5 bases between. Germline V gene sequence: CDR1 PRHDT, CDR2 FYEKMQ (reference sequence). CDR3 size: 13 residues. The CDR3 is CASSLGRDTEAFF. CDR3 DNA sequence: TGTGCCAGCAGCTTAGGCCGGGACACTGAAGCTTTCTTT. Using reference TRBV13 and TRBJ1-1 for the parts outside the CDR3, the full variable domain is AAGVIQSPRHLIKEKRETATLKCYPIPRHDTVYWYQQGPGQDPQFLISFYEKMQSDKGSIPDRFSAQQFSDYHSELNMSSLELGDSALYFCASSLGRDTEAFFGQGTRLTVV.

The chain is built from TRBV15 and TRBJ1-4; D remains ambiguous. This CDR3 is 14 amino acids long. V shed 6 bases and J shed 0 bases, with 8 bases lying between them. The germline CDR1 and CDR2 sequences are LNHNV and YYDKDF (reference sequence). The CDR3: CATSYAATNEKLFF. As DNA, the CDR3 is TGTGCCACCAGTTATGCGGCAACTAATGAAAAACTGTTTTTT. Complete variable domain (other parts from reference TRBV15 and TRBJ1-4): DAMVIQNPRYQVTQFGKPVTLSCSQTLNHNVMYWYQQKSSQAPKLLFHYYDKDFNNEADTPDNFQSRRPNTSFCFLDIRSPGLGDTAMYLCATSYAATNEKLFFGSGTQLSVL.

The chain combines TRBV2 with TRBJ1-1, with TRBD1 identical over 10 bases. CDR1 SNHLY and CDR2 FYNNEI come from the germline V gene. V gave up 5 bases and J gave up 7 bases; unmatched junction bases: 4. This CDR3 is 13 amino acids long. The CDR3 spells CASSPGQGLEAFF. Here the CDR3 DNA reads TGTGCCAGCAGTCCGGGACAGGGGCTTGAAGCTTTCTTT.

The chain couples TRBV2 to TRBJ2-7; a weak D match, TRBD2 (6 bases). Germline-derived CDR1 and CDR2 are SNHLY and FYNNEI. V lost 8 bases to trimming and J lost 2 bases, with 19 bases between them. The CDR3 spans 15 residues. The CDR3 bases are TGTGCCAGCGGAACAACTTTCGGGACTCCCTACGAGCAGTACTTC. This codes for CASGTTFGTPYEQYF.

The V call is TRBV11-2, the J call TRBJ1-2; D is possibly TRBD1 (5 bases). Germline V gene data show CDR1 as SGHAT and CDR2 as FQNNGV. V dropped 5 bases and J dropped 0 bases, with 13 bases sitting between them. The CDR3 is 15 amino acids. CDR3 region: CASSPGHPTNYGYTF. Written as DNA, the CDR3 is TGTGCCAGCAGCCCAGGACACCCCACTAACTATGGCTACACCTTC.

This CDR3 reads CASSPTAGEGETQYF. CDR3 bases: TGCGCCAGCAGCCCAACGGCGGGGGAGGGAGAGACCCAGTACTTC. V and J are TRBV4-3 and TRBJ2-5; TRBD2 agrees at 7 bases. CDR1 is LGHNA, CDR2 YSLEER, per germline. The CDR3 runs to 15 residues. The J segment lost 4 bases and the V segment lost 4 bases, leaving 9 bases of the junction unmatched.

This chain uses TRBV7-9 with TRBJ1-4, with D uncertain. V shed 5 bases and J shed 4 bases, with 11 bases lying between them. Per germline, CDR1 SEHNR and CDR2 FQNEAQ (reference sequence). This CDR3 is built from 14 residues. The CDR3 protein is CASSPGVYNEKLFF. CDR3 sequence (DNA): TGTGCCAGCAGCCCCGGGGTTTATAATGAAAAACTGTTTTTT.